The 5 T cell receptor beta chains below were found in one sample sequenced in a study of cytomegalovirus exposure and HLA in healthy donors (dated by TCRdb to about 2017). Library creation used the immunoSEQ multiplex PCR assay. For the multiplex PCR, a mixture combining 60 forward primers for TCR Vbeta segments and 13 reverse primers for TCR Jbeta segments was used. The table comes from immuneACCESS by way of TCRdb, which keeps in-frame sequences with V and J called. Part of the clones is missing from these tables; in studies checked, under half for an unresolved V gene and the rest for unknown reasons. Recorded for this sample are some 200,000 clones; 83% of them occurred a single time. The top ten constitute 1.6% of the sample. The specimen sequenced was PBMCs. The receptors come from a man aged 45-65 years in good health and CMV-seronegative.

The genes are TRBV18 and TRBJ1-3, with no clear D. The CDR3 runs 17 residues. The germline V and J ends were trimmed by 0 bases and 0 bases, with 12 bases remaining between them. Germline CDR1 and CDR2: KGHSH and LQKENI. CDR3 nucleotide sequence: TGTGCCAGCTCACCACCGAATCGGTCCCCCTCTGGAAACACCATATATTTT. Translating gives CASSPPNRSPSGNTIYF.

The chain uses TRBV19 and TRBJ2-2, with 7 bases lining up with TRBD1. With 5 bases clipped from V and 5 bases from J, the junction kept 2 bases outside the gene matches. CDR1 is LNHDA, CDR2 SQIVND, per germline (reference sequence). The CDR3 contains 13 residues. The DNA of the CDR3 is TGTGCCAGTAGTCCACAGGGGACCGGGGAGCTGTTTTTT. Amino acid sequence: CASSPQGTGELFF.

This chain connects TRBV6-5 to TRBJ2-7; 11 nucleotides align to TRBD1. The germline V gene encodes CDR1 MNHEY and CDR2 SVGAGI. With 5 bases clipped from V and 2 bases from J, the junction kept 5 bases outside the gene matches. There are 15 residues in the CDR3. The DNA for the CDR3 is TGTGCCAGCAGTCGACCGGGACAGGGGGCCTACGAGCAGTACTTC. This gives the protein CASSRPGQGAYEQYF.

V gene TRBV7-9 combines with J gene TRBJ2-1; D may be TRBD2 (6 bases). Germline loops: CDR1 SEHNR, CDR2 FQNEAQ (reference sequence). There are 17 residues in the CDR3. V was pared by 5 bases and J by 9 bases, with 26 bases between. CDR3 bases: TGTGCCAGCAGCCCCCGAGCGGGCAGGGACGACGCGGTTGAGCAGTTCTTC. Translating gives CASSPRAGRDDAVEQFF.

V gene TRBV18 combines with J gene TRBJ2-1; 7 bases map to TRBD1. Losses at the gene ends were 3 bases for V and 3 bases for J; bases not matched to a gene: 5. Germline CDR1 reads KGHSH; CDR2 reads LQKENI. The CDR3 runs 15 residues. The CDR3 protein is CASSPTGAVYNEQFF. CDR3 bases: TGTGCCAGCTCACCTACAGGGGCAGTCTACAATGAGCAGTTCTTC. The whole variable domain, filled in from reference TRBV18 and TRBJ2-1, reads NAGVMQNPRHLVRRRGQEARLRCSPMKGHSHVYWYRQLPEEGLKFMVYLQKENIIDESGMPKERFSAEFPKEGPSILRIQQVVRGDSAAYFCASSPTGAVYNEQFFGPGTRLTVL.